This is a list of T cell receptor beta chains from one sample in a study of CD4+ T cells in melanoma. Sequencing used immunoSEQ multiplex PCR; TCRdb keeps in-frame clones, though not all of them. The repertoire holds 9,500 to 13,000 clones, with over 65% as singletons. Material: cells from a culture (not recorded whether cultured in vitro). The source is a human donor with melanoma. CDR3s include the opening cysteine and the closing phenylalanine or tryptophan. D genes are given only for firm matches. Some rows mark clone size as missing; the rest say once, few, many or name a class of expanded clone.

j_gene,len,d_gene,v_gene,abundance,CDR3aa,CDR3nt
TRBJ2-4,14,TRBD2,TRBV27,NA,CASSLSSGGDIQYF,TGTGCCAGCAGTTTATCTAGTGGGGGGGACATTCAGTACTTC
TRBJ2-5,15,NA,TRBV7-8,once,CASSYTYRWGETQYF,TGTGCCAGCAGCTACACTTATCGGTGGGGGGAGACCCAGTACTTC
TRBJ1-5,13,NA,TRBV10-2,NA,CASSAGEGQPQHF,TGCGCCAGCAGTGCGGGTGAGGGACAGCCCCAGCATTTT
TRBJ1-4,13,NA,TRBV7-9,once,CASAGGANEKLFF,TGTGCCAGCGCCGGGGGGGCTAATGAAAAACTGTTTTTT
TRBJ1-5,11,NA,TRBV6-6,NA,CASRSGQPQHF,TGTGCCAGCAGGTCCGGACAACCCCAGCATTTT
TRBJ1-5,15,TRBD1,TRBV2,NA,CASSRGGGSNQPQHF,TGTGCCAGCAGCAGAGGGGGCGGGAGCAATCAGCCCCAGCATTTT
TRBJ1-1,13,NA,TRBV6-5,few,CASSYVSNTEAFF,TGTGCCAGCAGTTACGTTTCAAACACTGAAGCTTTCTTT
TRBJ1-4,15,NA,TRBV15,NA,CATSRSQGSSEKLFF,TGTGCCACCAGCAGAAGCCAAGGGTCGAGTGAAAAACTGTTTTTT
TRBJ2-7,17,TRBD1,TRBV5-1,once,CASSATGTASPSYEQYF,TGCGCCAGCAGCGCTACCGGGACAGCCTCCCCTTCCTACGAGCAGTACTTC
TRBJ1-5,13,NA,TRBV18,NA,CASSPARNQPQHF,TGTGCCAGCTCACCCGCTCGGAATCAGCCCCAGCATTTT
TRBJ1-2,14,NA,TRBV5-4,NA,CASNDDRSTRGYTF,TGTGCCAGCAACGATGACAGGTCAACGAGGGGCTACACCTTC
TRBJ2-5,17,NA,TRBV15,NA,CATSRVRGADLAETQYF,TGTGCCACCAGCAGAGTTCGAGGGGCCGACCTGGCGGAGACCCAGTACTTC
TRBJ2-7,19,TRBD2,TRBV24-1,NA,CATSLVARTSGYSSYEQYF,TGTGCCACCAGCCTAGTAGCCCGGACTAGCGGGTACAGCTCCTACGAGCAGTACTTC
TRBJ1-2,16,NA,TRBV6-6,NA,CATIRLSVAGSYGYTF,TGTGCCACCATCCGGCTGTCGGTGGCAGGGTCCTATGGCTACACCTTC
TRBJ2-6,16,NA,TRBV19,NA,CASNRRPGTGANVLTF,TGTGCCAGTAATCGCCGCCCAGGGACGGGGGCCAACGTCCTGACTTTC
TRBJ2-1,16,NA,TRBV7-3,NA,CASSSFGSSSYNEQFF,TGTGCCAGCAGCTCCTTCGGGTCCAGCTCCTACAATGAGCAGTTCTTC
TRBJ2-5,16,TRBD1,TRBV19,once,CASSRLDRGQGETQYF,TGTGCCAGTAGCAGATTGGACAGGGGGCAAGGAGAGACCCAGTACTTC
TRBJ2-3,17,TRBD2,TRBV3-1/TRBV3-2,few,CASSSRLAGGHTDTQYF,TGTGCCAGCAGCAGCCGACTAGCGGGGGGGCACACAGATACGCAGTATTTT
TRBJ2-3,14,TRBD1,TRBV5-1,NA,CASSTGDSPDTQYF,TGCGCCAGCAGCACAGGGGACAGTCCAGATACGCAGTATTTT
TRBJ2-5,17,NA,TRBV4-2,NA,CASSQDNGDMYQETQYF,TGTGCCAGCAGCCAAGATAACGGGGACATGTACCAAGAGACCCAGTACTTC
TRBJ1-2,15,TRBD1,TRBV5-4,few,CASSLTGKGADGYTF,TGTGCCAGCAGCTTGACGGGGAAGGGGGCAGATGGCTACACCTTC
TRBJ2-5,15,TRBD2,TRBV9,few,CASSAAGGPGETQYF,TGTGCCAGCAGCGCAGCGGGGGGGCCAGGAGAGACCCAGTACTTC
TRBJ2-5,15,NA,TRBV6-5,NA,CASRGDHSELETQYF,TGTGCCAGCAGGGGGGACCATTCAGAATTGGAGACCCAGTACTTC
TRBJ1-1,13,NA,TRBV7-3,NA,CASSRTVNHIAFF,TGTGCCAGCAGCCGGACAGTTAACCACATTGCTTTCTTT